This entry lists 24 T cell receptor beta chains sequenced from one sample in a study of cytomegalovirus exposure and HLA in healthy donors. Primers for the PCR totalled 60 Vbeta and 13 Jbeta. TCRdb's table, derived via immunoSEQ multiplex PCR, lists solely in-frame clones and lacks some. The sample shows just over 200,000 clones, roughly four fifths of them seen only once. The specimen was PBMCs. These receptors all come from a woman aged 35 to 49 in good health and CMV-seronegative.

This sequence joins TRBV15 and TRBJ1-5; possible D gene TRBD1, 5 bases. The germline gives CDR1 LNHNV, CDR2 YYDKDF (reference sequence). V dropped 3 bases and J dropped 1 base, with 7 bases sitting between them. There are 14 residues in the CDR3. CDR3 nucleotide sequence: TGTGCCACCAGCAGGGGGCAGAGCAATCAGCCCCAGCATTTT. Translating it yields CATSRGQSNQPQHF.

The rearrangement joins TRBV10-2 to TRBJ2-2, with TRBD1 as a possible D gene (6 bases). Germline loops: CDR1 WSHSY, CDR2 SAAADI. The CDR3 is made up of 12 amino acids. The V end lost 6 bases, the J end lost 8 bases, and 10 bases lay between the germline ends. CDR3 sequence reads: CASRAGVGELFF. The CDR3 region has the DNA TGCGCCAGCAGGGCAGGGGTGGGGGAGCTGTTTTTT.

This chain connects TRBV27 to TRBJ2-6, with TRBD1 identical over 11 bases. The junction had 7 bases not matched to a gene; V was cut back by 3 bases and J by 3 bases. This CDR3 contains 18 residues. Germline CDR1 is MNHEY and CDR2 is SMNVEV (reference sequence). The CDR3 sequence is CASSLGQGVVDGANVLTF. The CDR3 region has the DNA TGTGCCAGCAGTTTGGGACAGGGGGTGGTTGATGGGGCCAACGTCCTGACTTTC. The full variable domain, in which reference TRBV27 and TRBJ2-6 provide the parts outside the CDR3, is EAQVTQNPRYLITVTGKKLTVTCSQNMNHEYMSWYRQDPGLGLRQIYYSMNVEVTDKGDVPEGYKVSRKEKRNFPLILESPSPNQTSLYFCASSLGQGVVDGANVLTFGAGSRLTVL.

The chain employs TRBV4-1 and TRBJ2-1, with 9 bases matching TRBD2. The CDR3 contains 17 residues. The V gene's germline CDR1 is MGHRA and CDR2 YSYEKL. V shed 0 bases and J 4 bases; nucleotides not matched to a gene: 7. DNA of the CDR3: TGCGCCAGCAGCCAAGATCGAGCGGGAGGCGGGTACAATGAGCAGTTCTTC. This gives the protein CASSQDRAGGGYNEQFF.

This clone was counted a few times. The chain is built from TRBV18 and TRBJ1-4; possible D gene TRBD1, 5 bases. Trimming removed 3 bases at V and 1 base at J, with 9 bases between. The germline V gene has CDR1 KGHSH and CDR2 LQKENI. This CDR3 contains 15 residues. This CDR3 is CASSPGRGTNEKLFF. The CDR3 DNA is TGTGCCAGCTCACCGGGGCGAGGAACTAATGAAAAACTGTTTTTT.

This rearrangement joins TRBV9 to TRBJ2-3, with D tentatively TRBD1 (6 bases). The J call may not be correct, given that the DNA end is closer to TRBJ1-5. CDR1 and CDR2 (germline): SGDLS, YYNGEE. The CDR3 is made up of 15 amino acids. Here the CDR3 reads CASSVEGRGGDTQHF. DNA of the CDR3: TGTGCCAGCAGCGTAGAGGGGAGAGGGGGGGATACGCAGCATTTT.

This clone was observed a few times. The chain links TRBV5-1 to TRBJ2-1, with D tentatively TRBD2 (6 bases). The germline V gene encodes CDR1 SGHRS and CDR2 YFSETQ. The CDR3 is 15 amino acids. Trimming cost V 4 bases and J 10 bases, with 21 bases left between them. The CDR3 coding sequence is TGCGCCAGCAGCGTCGGGAGCACCACCCGGCGGGAGCAGTTCTTC. Encoded protein: CASSVGSTTRREQFF.

This clone was seen more than once but under ten times. The V and J genes are TRBV27 and TRBJ2-7, with D maybe TRBD2 (6 bases). V gave up 3 bases and J gave up 6 bases, with 15 bases separating them. The CDR3 has 14 amino acids. Germline CDR1 MNHEY, CDR2 SMNVEV (reference sequence). CDR3 sequence reads: CASSLRRDGSEQYF. The DNA for the CDR3 is TGTGCCAGCAGTTTGCGGCGGGACGGTAGCGAGCAGTACTTC.

The chain recombines TRBV6-5 with TRBJ1-2, with 7 nucleotides matching TRBD1. Trimming took 2 bases from V and 0 from J; bases not matched to a gene: 3. The germline CDR1 and CDR2 sequences are MNHEY and SVGAGI. The CDR3 is made up of 15 amino acids. For the CDR3, the DNA is TGTGCCAGCAGTTACAGGGACAGTTCTAACTATGGCTACACCTTC. This sequence encodes CASSYRDSSNYGYTF.

The chain joins TRBV10-2 to TRBJ1-5; 8 bases line up with TRBD1. After removal of 6 bases from V and 3 bases from J, the junction contained 4 bases not matched to a gene. Germline V CDR1 and CDR2: WSHSY, SAAADI. This CDR3 is built from 14 residues. The chain's CDR3 is CASRLDRANQPQHF. In DNA, the CDR3 is TGCGCCAGCAGATTGGACAGGGCCAATCAGCCCCAGCATTTT.

This rearrangement joins TRBV18 to TRBJ1-2, with TRBD1 matching 12 bases. With 6 bases clipped from V and 8 bases from J, the junction kept 7 bases outside the gene matches. Germline lookup yields CDR1 KGHSH and CDR2 LQKENI. CDR3 length: 14 amino acids. Here the CDR3 DNA reads TGTGCCAGCTCCCAGGGACAGGGGGCCTTAGGCTACACCTTC. Its protein product is CASSQGQGALGYTF.

V gene TRBV5-4 combines with J gene TRBJ2-6, with 7 bases matching TRBD1. V gave up 4 bases and J gave up 4 bases; unmatched junction bases: 11. This CDR3 contains 17 residues. CDR1 and CDR2 from the germline V gene are SGHNT and YYREEE (reference sequence). In DNA, the CDR3 is TGTGCCAGCAGCCCACGACAGGGTTCGGGCGGGGCCAACGTCCTGACTTTC. Amino acids: CASSPRQGSGGANVLTF.

This rearrangement joins TRBV30 to TRBJ2-7; weak D call: TRBD1 (6 bases). The V end was cut by 2 bases, the J end by 6 bases, with 23 bases between. The CDR3 runs 16 residues. The germline CDR1 and CDR2 sequences are GTSNPN and SVGIG (reference sequence). The CDR3 DNA reads TGTGCCTGGAGTTCCTACGGGCGAGGGGGAGTTAGCGAGCAGTACTTC. Translated, it gives CAWSSYGRGGVSEQYF.

The chain employs TRBV19 and TRBJ2-5; D is possibly TRBD2 (5 bases). The CDR3 spans 14 residues. V lost 3 bases to trimming and J lost 2 bases, with 10 bases between them. Germline CDR1 reads LNHDA; CDR2 reads SQIVND (reference sequence). CDR3 nucleotides: TGTGCCAGTAGTATGAGGAGCGGACAAGAGACCCAGTACTTC. Encoded protein: CASSMRSGQETQYF.

This clone was observed a single time. This chain uses TRBV10-3 with TRBJ2-2; perhaps TRBD1 as D (8 bases). Per the germline V gene, CDR1 is ENHRY and CDR2 is SYGVKD. This CDR3 spans 14 amino acids. V gave up 6 bases and J gave up 5 bases, with 13 bases separating them. The CDR3 sequence is CAISGQGGTGELFF. In DNA form, the CDR3 reads TGTGCCATCAGCGGACAGGGAGGGACCGGGGAGCTGTTTTTT.

CDR3 protein: CASSQVENNNEQFF. The DNA of the CDR3 is TGCGCCAGCAGCCAAGTGGAGAACAACAATGAGCAGTTCTTC. J is TRBJ2-1 and V is TRBV4-1, with D hard to call. CDR3 length equals 14 residues. CDR1 and CDR2 from the germline V gene are MGHRA and YSYEKL. The V end was cut by 1 base, the J end by 5 bases, with 9 bases between.

The gene calls are TRBV5-1 and TRBJ1-4, with TRBD1 matching 10 bases. The CDR3 loop spans 16 amino acids. J lost 8 bases, V lost 4 bases, and 11 bases had no gene match. Germline-derived CDR1 and CDR2 are SGHRS and YFSETQ. DNA for the CDR3: TGCGCCAGCAGCCCCGAGACAGGGGGCATAGGGGAAAAACTGTTTTTT. Protein product: CASSPETGGIGEKLFF.

The CDR3, as DNA: TGTGCCAGCAGCTTAGTAGCAGTGTCTAATGAAAAACTGTTTTTT. Translated: CASSLVAVSNEKLFF. V is TRBV5-6 and J is TRBJ1-4, with D hard to call. Germline CDR1 is SGHDT and CDR2 is YYEEEE. V was shortened by 2 bases and J by 3 bases, with 11 bases between the two germline ends. This CDR3 has 15 amino acids.

The gene calls are TRBV27 and TRBJ2-1, with a weak D call TRBD2 (5 bases). Germline V gives CDR1 MNHEY, CDR2 SMNVEV (reference sequence). The CDR3 consists of 14 residues. V was cut by 6 bases and J by 6 bases, with 15 bases left in between. CDR3 amino acids: CASSPTSLSNEQFF. The CDR3 DNA sequence: TGTGCCAGCAGCCCCACTAGTTTGTCCAATGAGCAGTTCTTC.

The rearrangement joins TRBV19 to TRBJ2-7; 7 bases line up with TRBD1. The V and J ends lost 1 base and 3 bases, in that order; junction bases with no gene match: 3. There are 14 residues in the CDR3. Per the germline V gene, CDR1 is LNHDA and CDR2 is SQIVND (reference sequence). The CDR3 DNA is TGTGCCAGTAGTATAGCCTCAGGGGGCTACGAGCAGTACTTC. Encoded protein: CASSIASGGYEQYF.

The CDR3 nucleotides are TGTGCCAGCAGCGCACCCCTAGGAGCTAATGAAAAACTGTTTTTT. Protein sequence: CASSAPLGANEKLFF. The chain uses TRBV9 and TRBJ1-4, with D uncertain. CDR3 length: 15 amino acids. Germline values: CDR1 SGDLS, CDR2 YYNGEE. V lost 3 bases and J 3 bases, leaving 12 bases between the germline ends.

This chain joins TRBV5-1 and TRBJ2-5, with 10 positions matching TRBD1. CDR1 and CDR2 (germline): SGHRS, YFSETQ. This CDR3 has 14 residues. The V and J ends lost 4 bases and 5 bases, in that order; junction bases with no gene match: 5. The CDR3 DNA follows: TGCGCCAGCAGCCGACAGGGGGCGGGGGAGACCCAGTACTTC. It yields the protein CASSRQGAGETQYF.

J is TRBJ2-7 and V is TRBV19, with D tentatively TRBD1 (6 bases). This CDR3 comprises 15 residues. Germline lookup yields CDR1 LNHDA and CDR2 SQIVND (reference sequence). Trimming stripped 4 bases from V and 1 base from J, with 14 bases between. CDR3 protein: CASSKNTGQSYEQYF. CDR3 coding DNA: TGTGCCAGTAGTAAAAACACAGGACAGTCCTACGAGCAGTACTTC.

The V and J genes are TRBV2 and TRBJ2-5; 8 nucleotides match TRBD1. Matching the DNA end better, TRBJ2-7 makes the J call doubtful. Germline V gene data show CDR1 as SNHLY and CDR2 as FYNNEI. CDR3 length: 15 residues. CDR3 nucleotides: TGTGCCAGCAGAGCCGGGACAGGAGGCGCCTACGAGCAGTACTTC. Residues: CASRAGTGGAYEQYF.